This TCR beta chain was sequenced for a study of blood T cell repertoires in COVID-19. On the study more broadly: Italy, Spain and the United States were the sources of the convalescent and acute COVID-19 samples.

This CDR3 region has 13 residues. Trimming cost V 1 base and J 4 bases, with 7 bases left between them. Germline V gene lookup returns CDR1 MNHNS and CDR2 SASEGT. Assay: immunoSEQ multiplex PCR; the TCRdb copy retains only in-frame clones and omits some. The table includes about 210,000 clones, about four fifths detected once. Sequences were obtained from peripheral blood. This chain links TRBV6-1 with TRBJ2-5, with D hard to call. The TCR originated in a woman aged 45-59 years with acute or convalescent COVID-19. The CDR3 nucleotides are TGTGCCAGCAGTGAAGATCCCATAGAGACCCAGTACTTC. The encoded protein is CASSEDPIETQYF.